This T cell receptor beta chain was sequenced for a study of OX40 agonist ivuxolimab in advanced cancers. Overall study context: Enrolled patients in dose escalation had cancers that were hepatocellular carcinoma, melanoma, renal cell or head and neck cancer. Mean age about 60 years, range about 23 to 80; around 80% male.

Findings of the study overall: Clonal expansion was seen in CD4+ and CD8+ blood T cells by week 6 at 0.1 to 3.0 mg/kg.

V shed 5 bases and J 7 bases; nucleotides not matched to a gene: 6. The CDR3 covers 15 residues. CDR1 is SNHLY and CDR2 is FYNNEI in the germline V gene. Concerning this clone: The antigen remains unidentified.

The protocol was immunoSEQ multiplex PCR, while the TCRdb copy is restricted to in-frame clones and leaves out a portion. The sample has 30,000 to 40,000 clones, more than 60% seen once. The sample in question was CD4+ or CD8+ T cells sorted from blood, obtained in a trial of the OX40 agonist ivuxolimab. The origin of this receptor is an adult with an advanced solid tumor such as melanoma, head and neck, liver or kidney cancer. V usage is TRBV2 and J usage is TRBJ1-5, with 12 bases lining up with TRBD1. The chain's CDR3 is CASSWDRGLGQPQHF. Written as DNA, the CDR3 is TGTGCCAGCAGTTGGGACAGGGGGCTTGGCCAGCCCCAGCATTTT.